Given below is one T cell receptor beta chain in context. The antigen is not known. This entry belongs to a study of Graves' ophthalmopathy and Graves' hyperthyroidism. Background on the study: At initial diagnosis, peripheral blood was obtained, and this preceded any treatment. Overall study results and limits: Forecasting of ophthalmopathy progression by the model achieved about 71% sensitivity and approximately 72% specificity.

Newly diagnosed, the hyperthyroidism patients had under 2 months' duration and were aged 18 to 65. The starting material, approximately 9.7 ml of fresh peripheral blood, provided the PBMCs. From RNA, the CDR3 regions of TCR beta chains were amplified and sequenced. An opening RT-PCR round employed HTBI primers and preceded a second-round multiplex PCR. TCRdb independently ran MiXCR on the multiplex PCR reads; one entry per CDR3 protein. The sample lists hundreds of thousands of distinct CDR3 sequences, about 24% seen once, with roughly 6.9% in the top ten. J lost 6 bases, V lost 5 bases, and 13 bases had no gene match. This CDR3 comprises 15 residues. CDR1 and CDR2 from the germline V gene are MDHEN and SYDVKM.

The TCR sequence derives from a woman between 18 and 30 years old with stable Graves' hyperthyroidism. Some clones in this sample may be carry-over from other donors' samples. The chain combines TRBV28 with TRBJ2-7; 7 bases map to TRBD1. Sequencing was carried out using peripheral blood. The CDR3 DNA sequence: TGTGCCAGCAGTCCTCAGGGACAGATTCCTACCGAGCAGTACTTC. The encoded protein is CASSPQGQIPTEQYF.